This paragraph reports one T cell receptor beta chain. Using approximately 200 ng DNA, about 30,000 T cell genomes, the sorted-subset replicate PCRs were run. The assay was immunoSEQ multiplex PCR, and TCRdb's table has in-frame clones only and misses some. The top ten hold 0.3% of the sample, which has 630,000 or so clones, roughly 98% seen once. The record originates from a study of shared clonotypes between healthy human individuals. CD8 cells classed as naive were CD45RO-negative and positively selected for CCR7, excluding terminally differentiated effector memory CD45RA+ cells. Material: naive CD8+ T cells sorted from blood. The source of this sequence is a man younger than 45 in good health.

Here the CDR3 DNA reads TGTGCCAGCAGACGTGGGCCTCTTAGCAATCAGCCCCAGCATTTT. Translated: CASRRGPLSNQPQHF. The chain carries TRBV6-5 and TRBJ1-5, with no clear D. The CDR3 length is 15 residues. Between the trimmed V and J ends, which lost 6 bases and 0 bases, there was a span of 12 bases. The germline V gene encodes CDR1 MNHEY and CDR2 SVGAGI.